Shown below are 22 T cell receptor beta chains from a single sample sequenced in a study of tumor-infiltrating lymphocytes in primary liver carcinoma. TCR beta cDNA was prepared out of roughly 0.5 ug total RNA by means of a constant-region primer. Three nested multiplex PCR rounds, a slightly modified ARM-PCR method, built the TCR beta libraries. The first two PCR rounds used TRBV1-TRBV30 forward primers with a C-beta reverse primer, 10 cycles each. TCRdb independently ran MiXCR on the multiplex PCR reads; one entry per CDR3 protein. In the table there are approximately 99,000 distinct CDR3 sequences, over 55% of which are singletons. Each 20-30 mg portion of unsorted bulk tissue served as the source for co-extraction of RNA and DNA. The sample was liver tumor tissue from sampling region 5. Regarding subset: tumor region T5, tumor centre. These TCRs come from a woman aged 55-69 years with primary liver carcinoma and hepatitis B virus infection.

The DNA of the CDR3 is TGTGCCAGCAGTTTGGGCAGGGAGGAGACCCAGTACTTC. Protein: CASSLGREETQYF. The chain carries TRBV28 and TRBJ2-5; D may be TRBD1 or TRBD2 (5 bases each). V lost 3 bases and J 5 bases, leaving 10 bases between the germline ends. The CDR3 consists of 13 residues. The germline gives CDR1 MDHEN, CDR2 SYDVKM.

This clonotype was seen ten or more times. This chain links TRBV7-9 with TRBJ2-1; D gene uncertain. V was shortened by 8 bases and J by 5 bases, with 10 bases between the two germline ends. The germline CDR1 and CDR2 sequences are SEHNR and FQNEAQ (reference sequence). This CDR3 has 12 residues. The CDR3 spells CASRRSNNEQFF. CDR3 bases: TGTGCCAGCCGCCGATCCAACAATGAGCAGTTCTTC.

About this clonotype: A much larger clone differs by one base, so this may be a read error. The chain joins TRBV28 to TRBJ2-3; D unclear. This CDR3 has 17 amino acids. Per the germline V gene, CDR1 is MDHEN and CDR2 is SYDVKM. V was cut by 3 bases and J by 0 bases, with 16 bases left in between. The chain's CDR3 is CASSLTRITSSTDTQYF. In nucleotides, the CDR3 is TGTGCCAGCAGTTTGACGAGGATCACCTCTAGCACAGATACGCAGTATTTT.

This clonotype was counted a few times. The genes are TRBV28 and TRBJ2-6, with D tentatively TRBD1 (5 bases). The CDR3 spans 16 residues. The V end was cut by 3 bases, the J end by 4 bases, with 13 bases between. Looked up from germline, CDR1 is MDHEN and CDR2 is SYDVKM. For the CDR3, the DNA is TGTGCCAGCAGTTTTATAGGGGCGCGGGGGGCCAACGTCCTGACTTTC. Translated: CASSFIGARGANVLTF.

V is TRBV7-3 and J is TRBJ2-3, with D unclear. This CDR3 comprises 14 residues. The germline CDR1 and CDR2 sequences are SGHTA and FQGTGA. V was trimmed by 1 base and J by 2 bases, leaving 7 bases between them. CDR3 DNA sequence: TGTGCCAGCAGCTTAATTCCGACCACAGATACGCAGTATTTT. It encodes CASSLIPTTDTQYF.

This clonotype was seen at least ten times. The V and J genes are TRBV6-5 and TRBJ1-1, with TRBD1 matching 9 bases. The CDR3 has 13 amino acids. Germline V gene data show CDR1 as MNHEY and CDR2 as SVGAGI. The V and J ends lost 4 bases and 5 bases, in that order; junction bases with no gene match: 2. CDR3 coding DNA: TGTGCCAGCAGTTGGACAGGGGATACTGAAGCTTTCTTT. Amino acid sequence: CASSWTGDTEAFF.

With respect to this clonotype: The CDR3 end shows no conserved phenylalanine or tryptophan, and so a read error is likely. The chain links TRBV6-5 to TRBJ1-1, with D tentatively TRBD1 (5 bases). V lost 5 bases and J 4 bases, leaving 17 bases between the germline ends. From germline, CDR1 is MNHEY and CDR2 SVGAGI. The CDR3 spans 15 residues. CDR3 loop: CASSTQGRQSTEAFL. In DNA, the CDR3 is TGTGCCAGCAGTACTCAGGGACGGCAGAGCACTGAAGCTTTCCTT.

The chain uses TRBV5-5 and TRBJ1-1; D remains unclear. The germline V gene has CDR1 SGHKS and CDR2 YYEKEE (reference sequence). The CDR3 is 14 residues long. Trimming removed 9 bases from V and 2 bases from J, with 17 bases in between. This CDR3 reads CANSLPTRNTEAFF. CDR3 in DNA: TGTGCCAACAGTCTCCCGACAAGAAACACTGAAGCTTTCTTT. Using reference TRBV5-5 and TRBJ1-1 for the parts outside the CDR3, the full variable domain is DAGVTQSPTHLIKTRGQQVTLRCSPISGHKSVSWYQQVLGQGPQFIFQYYEKEERGRGNFPDRFSARQFPNYSSELNVNALLLGDSALYLCANSLPTRNTEAFFGQGTRLTVV.

Regarding this clonotype: Sequence at one end of the junction differs from germline and may be a read error. The J gene is TRBJ2-7, the V gene TRBV6-6; 8 positions match TRBD1. The CDR3 contains 15 residues. Germline loops: CDR1 MNHNY, CDR2 SVGAGI (reference sequence). CDR3 DNA: TGTGTCAGCAGTTACTTACGGACAGGGAGGCACGAGCAGTACTTT. It translates to CVSSYLRTGRHEQYF.

This clonotype was recorded once. The chain carries TRBV21-1 and TRBJ2-1. TRBV21-1 is a listed pseudogene. The CDR3 is made up of 18 amino acids. The CDR3 sequence: CASSKVFAGQVPYNEQFF. DNA for the CDR3: TGTGCCAGCAGCAAAGTTTTCGCTGGGCAGGTGCCCTACAATGAGCAGTTCTTC.

This clonotype occurred a few times. Likely a read error: the CDR3 ends without its conserved phenylalanine or tryptophan. The chain links TRBV4-1 to TRBJ1-6; D uncertain. Germline V CDR1 and CDR2: MGHRA, YSYEKL. The V gene lost 3 bases and the J gene lost 6 bases, with 9 bases spanning the gap. The CDR3 covers 14 residues. CDR3 DNA: TGCGCCAGCAGCCAGGGCCGACCTAATTCACCCCTCCACTCT. This sequence encodes CASSQGRPNSPLHS.

The CDR3 is CASSTQGQQDTEAFF. The DNA of the CDR3 is TGTGCCAGCAGTACTCAGGGACAGCAGGACACTGAAGCTTTCTTT. The chain joins TRBV6-5 to TRBJ1-1, with 7 bases fitting TRBD1. Germline lookup yields CDR1 MNHEY and CDR2 SVGAGI. The CDR3 totals 15 residues. The junction had 9 bases not matched to a gene; V was cut back by 5 bases and J by 3 bases.

This clonotype was observed a single time. A read error may produce the germline difference seen at one junction end. The rearrangement joins TRBV6-1 to TRBJ2-6, with TRBD1 matching over 11 bases. The germline gives CDR1 MNHNS, CDR2 SASEGT. The CDR3 covers 14 residues. The CDR3 sequence: CVSSDGQGAYVLTF. CDR3 coding DNA: TGTGTCAGCAGTGACGGACAGGGGGCCTACGTCCTGACTTTC.

On this clonotype itself: At one of its ends the junction is not consistent with the germline gene, which may arise from a read error. The rearrangement links TRBV4-2 to TRBJ1-2; weak D call: TRBD1 (5 bases). The CDR3 is 16 amino acids. From germline, CDR1 is LGHNA and CDR2 YNFKEQ. The DNA for the CDR3 is TGTGCCAGCAGCCAGGAGGGGATCTCTGATCGATATGGCTACAACTTC. This codes for CASSQEGISDRYGYNF.

Concerning this clonotype itself: Since a much larger clone is just one base distant, this may be a read error. The chain uses TRBV7-3 and TRBJ1-1, with D possibly being TRBD1 (5 bases). Germline CDR1 is SGHTA and CDR2 is FQGTGA. The CDR3 loop spans 13 amino acids. CDR3 protein: CAGSLTGGGEAFF. The CDR3 DNA reads as TGTGCCGGCAGCTTAACTGGGGGGGGAGAAGCTTTCTTT.

This clonotype is medium-sized within its sample. The chain links TRBV11-2 to TRBJ2-7, with 7 bases that match TRBD1. In germline, CDR1 is SGHAT, CDR2 FQNNGV. J was trimmed by 9 bases and V by 5 bases; bases with no gene match: 7. The CDR3 has 12 residues. This CDR3 is CASSQLGQAQYF. The CDR3, as DNA: TGTGCCAGCAGCCAACTCGGACAGGCGCAGTACTTC.

Only a few counts were recorded for this clonotype. CDR3 sequence: CASKTTSGTNGELFF. For the CDR3, the DNA is TGCGCCAGCAAGACGACTAGCGGGACTAACGGGGAGCTGTTTTTT. The gene calls are TRBV5-1 and TRBJ2-2; 11 bases match TRBD2. J gave up 7 bases and V 6 bases, and 8 bases lay outside the gene matches. Germline V lookup: CDR1 SGHRS, CDR2 YFSETQ. This CDR3 has 15 residues. Together with reference TRBV5-1 and TRBJ2-2, the CDR3 gives the full variable domain: KAGVTQTPRYLIKTRGQQVTLSCSPISGHRSVSWYQQTPGQGLQFLFEYFSETQRNKGNFPGRFSGRQFSNSRSEMNVSTLELGDSALYLCASKTTSGTNGELFFGEGSRLTVL.

This clonotype turned up a few times. This chain uses TRBV11-1 with TRBJ2-3, with D unresolved. Trimming took off 5 bases at V and 6 bases at J, with 15 bases between the two ends. The CDR3 covers 14 residues. Per germline, CDR1 SGHAT and CDR2 FQDESV (reference sequence). The CDR3 DNA reads as TGTGCCAGCAGCCCTAAGGGCCCGTTTGATACGCAGTATTTT. As protein: CASSPKGPFDTQYF.

The J gene is TRBJ1-1, the V gene TRBV2, with D hard to call. V shed 7 bases and J shed 3 bases, with 12 bases lying between them. Per germline, CDR1 SNHLY and CDR2 FYNNEI. The CDR3 totals 13 residues. CDR3 in amino acids: CASKAGRDTEAFF. CDR3 nucleotides: TGTGCCAGCAAAGCGGGCAGAGACACTGAAGCTTTCTTT.

A remark on this clonotype: A much larger clone differs by one base, so this may be a read error. This chain joins TRBV5-1 and TRBJ2-1, with 11 bases that match TRBD2. This CDR3 contains 18 residues. The germline CDR1 and CDR2 sequences are SGHRS and YFSETQ. CDR3 in amino acids: CASSLRGTSGGVTNKQFF. The CDR3 DNA reads TGCGCCAGCAGCCTGAGGGGGACTAGCGGTGGAGTCACCAATAAGCAGTTCTTC.

As to this clonotype: Since no conserved phenylalanine or tryptophan closes the CDR3, a read error is the likely cause. The chain links TRBV11-2 to TRBJ2-1; unclear D gene. Germline CDR1 and CDR2: SGHAT and FQNNGV. This CDR3 is 14 amino acids long. Between the trimmed V and J ends, which lost 5 bases and 6 bases, there was a span of 14 bases. This CDR3 is CASSQRNVCNEQFL. In DNA form, the CDR3 reads TGTGCCAGCAGCCAGAGGAACGTCTGCAATGAGCAGTTCTTA.

In regard to this clonotype: The germline gene is not matched at one end of the junction; a read error may be the cause. The chain employs TRBV10-3 and TRBJ1-5; 7 bases are a match to TRBD1. CDR3 length equals 18 residues. CDR1 is ENHRY, CDR2 SYGVKD, per germline. The chain's CDR3 is CAVSEGFQWGTVGQPQHF. The CDR3 DNA is TGTGCCGTCAGTGAGGGGTTCCAGTGGGGGACAGTGGGTCAGCCCCAGCATTTT.